This T cell receptor (beta chain) was sequenced for a study of blood T cell repertoires in COVID-19. As handled by the study authors: Counts of nucleated cells, estimated from reference gene primer amplification, were obtained. Profiling relied on immunoSEQ multiplex PCR, and the TCRdb table lists in-frame clones only, not all of them. From that table come the V and J calls and clone size; the DNA was used to work out D and trimming. The sample carries fewer than 500,000 clones, approximately 90% recorded once. The CDR3 consists of 14 residues. CDR1 SGHKS and CDR2 YYEKEE come from the germline V gene (reference sequence). V was pared by 4 bases and J by 3 bases, with 11 bases between.

The origin of this receptor is a woman in her twenties or thirties with acute or convalescent COVID-19. The chain carries TRBV5-5 and TRBJ1-5; D is perhaps TRBD1 (6 bases). Sequenced: peripheral blood. The CDR3 loop is CASSGTGSNQPQHF. In nucleotides, the CDR3 is TGTGCCAGCAGCGGTACAGGGTCCAATCAGCCCCAGCATTTT.